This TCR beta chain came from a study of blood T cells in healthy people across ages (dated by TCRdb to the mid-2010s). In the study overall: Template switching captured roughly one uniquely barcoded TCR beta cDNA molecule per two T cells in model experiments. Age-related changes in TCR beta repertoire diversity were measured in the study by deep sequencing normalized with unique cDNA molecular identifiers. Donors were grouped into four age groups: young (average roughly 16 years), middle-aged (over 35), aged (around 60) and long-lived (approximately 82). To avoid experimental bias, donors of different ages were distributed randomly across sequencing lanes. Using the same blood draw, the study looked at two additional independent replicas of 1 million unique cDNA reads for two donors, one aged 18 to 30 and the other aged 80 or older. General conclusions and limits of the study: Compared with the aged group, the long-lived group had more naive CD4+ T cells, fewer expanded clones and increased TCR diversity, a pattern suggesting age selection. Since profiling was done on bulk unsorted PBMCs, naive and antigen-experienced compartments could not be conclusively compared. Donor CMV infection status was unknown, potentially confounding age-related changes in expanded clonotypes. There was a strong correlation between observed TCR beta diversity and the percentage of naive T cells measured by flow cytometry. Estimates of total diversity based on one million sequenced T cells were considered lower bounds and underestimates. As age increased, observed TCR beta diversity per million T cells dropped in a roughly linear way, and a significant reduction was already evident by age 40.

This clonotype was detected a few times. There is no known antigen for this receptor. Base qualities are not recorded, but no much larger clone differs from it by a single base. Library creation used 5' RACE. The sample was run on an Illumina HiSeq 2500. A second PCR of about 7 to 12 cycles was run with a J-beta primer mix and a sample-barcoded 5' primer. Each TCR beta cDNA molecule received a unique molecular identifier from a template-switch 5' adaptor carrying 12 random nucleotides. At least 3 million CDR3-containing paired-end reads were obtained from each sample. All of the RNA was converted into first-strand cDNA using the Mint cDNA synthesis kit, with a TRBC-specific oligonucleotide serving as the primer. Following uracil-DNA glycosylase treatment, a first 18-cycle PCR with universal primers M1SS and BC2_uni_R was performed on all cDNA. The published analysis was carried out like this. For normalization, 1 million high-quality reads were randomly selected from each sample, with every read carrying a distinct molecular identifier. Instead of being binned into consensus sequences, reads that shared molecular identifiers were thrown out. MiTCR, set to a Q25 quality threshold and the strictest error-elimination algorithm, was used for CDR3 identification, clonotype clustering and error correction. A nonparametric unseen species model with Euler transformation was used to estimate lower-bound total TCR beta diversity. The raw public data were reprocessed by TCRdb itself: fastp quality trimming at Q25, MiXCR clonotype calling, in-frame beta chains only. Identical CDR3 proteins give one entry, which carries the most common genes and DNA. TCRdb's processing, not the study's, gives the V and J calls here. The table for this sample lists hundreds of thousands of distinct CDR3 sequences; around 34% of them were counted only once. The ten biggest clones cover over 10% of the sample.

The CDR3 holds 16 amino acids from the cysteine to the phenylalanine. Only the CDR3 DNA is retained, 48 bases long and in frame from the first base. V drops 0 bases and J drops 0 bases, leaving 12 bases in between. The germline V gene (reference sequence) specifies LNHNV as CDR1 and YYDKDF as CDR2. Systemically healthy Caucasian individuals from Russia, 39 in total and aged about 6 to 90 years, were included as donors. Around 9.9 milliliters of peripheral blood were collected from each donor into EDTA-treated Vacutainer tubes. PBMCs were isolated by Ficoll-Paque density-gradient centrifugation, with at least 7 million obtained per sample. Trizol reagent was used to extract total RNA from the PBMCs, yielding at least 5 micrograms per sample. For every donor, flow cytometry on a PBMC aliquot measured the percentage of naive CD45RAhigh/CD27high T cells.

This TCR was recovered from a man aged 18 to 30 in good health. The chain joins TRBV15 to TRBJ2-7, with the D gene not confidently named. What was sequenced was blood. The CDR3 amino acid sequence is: CATSRDFGQVSYEQYF. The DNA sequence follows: TGTGCCACCAGCAGAGATTTTGGGCAGGTCTCCTACGAGCAGTACTTC.